The 15 T cell receptor beta chains below all came from one sample that was sequenced in a study of cytomegalovirus exposure and HLA in healthy donors. 13 Jbeta primers and 60 Vbeta primers were used for the PCR. The table came from immunoSEQ multiplex PCR; TCRdb's copy has only in-frame clones and leaves some out. The table records about 67,000 clones, 65% to 70% of them present only once. Sequenced: PBMCs. The source is a woman aged 25-40 years in good health and CMV-seronegative.

The chain is built from TRBV18 and TRBJ1-2; D uncertain. Germline V lookup: CDR1 KGHSH, CDR2 LQKENI. The CDR3 spans 15 residues. V dropped 2 bases and J dropped 0 bases, with 10 bases sitting between them. The CDR3 nucleotides are TGTGCCAGCTCACCAGGCTGGAGAGCTAACTATGGCTACACCTTC. This sequence encodes CASSPGWRANYGYTF.

The chain uses TRBV7-8 and TRBJ1-1, with D possibly being TRBD1 (5 bases). The V gene's germline CDR1 is SGHVS and CDR2 FQNEAQ. Trimming removed 1 base from V and 4 bases from J, with 10 bases in between. The CDR3 length is 14 residues. In DNA form, the CDR3 reads TGTGCCAGCAGCTTAGTGGGGGGGGGCACTGAAGCTTTCTTT. Translation: CASSLVGGGTEAFF.

This rearrangement joins TRBV7-9 to TRBJ2-7; 9 nucleotides align to TRBD1. Per the germline V gene, CDR1 is SEHNR and CDR2 is FQNEAQ (reference sequence). The CDR3 is 16 amino acids. J was trimmed by 0 bases and V by 2 bases; bases with no gene match: 5. The CDR3 DNA sequence: TGTGCCAGCAGCTTATCGGGACAGGGACCCTCCTACGAGCAGTACTTC. Amino acids: CASSLSGQGPSYEQYF.

This clone was recorded a few times. The rearrangement joins TRBV30 to TRBJ2-7, with D possibly matching TRBD2 (6 bases). The CDR3 totals 13 residues. Trimming pared 5 bases from V and 0 bases from J, leaving 11 bases between. CDR1 and CDR2 from the germline V gene are GTSNPN and SVGIG (reference sequence). CDR3 region: CAWARDVSYEQYF. The DNA of the CDR3 is TGTGCCTGGGCGCGGGATGTCTCCTACGAGCAGTACTTC.

The V and J genes are TRBV5-1 and TRBJ2-1; tentative D call: TRBD2 (6 bases). This CDR3 has 16 residues. Trimming stripped 4 bases from V and 0 bases from J, with 14 bases between. Germline CDR1 and CDR2: SGHRS and YFSETQ. The CDR3 is CASSPRLGDSYNEQFF. The CDR3 region has the DNA TGCGCCAGCAGCCCCCGACTAGGAGACTCCTACAATGAGCAGTTCTTC.

The V gene is TRBV7-9, the J gene TRBJ2-7; D ambiguous. Per germline, CDR1 SEHNR and CDR2 FQNEAQ (reference sequence). With 1 base removed from V and 4 bases from J, the gap between germline ends came to 5 bases. The CDR3 has 12 residues. The CDR3 is CASSLGAYEQYF. The CDR3 nucleotides read TGTGCCAGCAGCTTAGGTGCGTACGAGCAGTACTTC.

The J gene is TRBJ1-2, the V gene TRBV28, with a tentative D call TRBD1 (5 bases). V lost 6 bases to trimming and J lost 8 bases, with 13 bases between them. Germline loops: CDR1 MDHEN, CDR2 SYDVKM. This CDR3 has 12 amino acids. In DNA form, the CDR3 reads TGTGCCAGCAGCCCAGGGCCCTGGGGCTACACCTTC. Translated, it gives CASSPGPWGYTF.

The V gene is TRBV5-4, the J gene TRBJ2-1; no definite D call. The V end was cut by 4 bases, the J end by 0 bases, with 11 bases between. This CDR3 has 15 amino acids. Per the germline V gene, CDR1 is SGHNT and CDR2 is YYREEE (reference sequence). The CDR3 loop reads CASSPLTGSYNEQFF. For the CDR3, the DNA is TGTGCCAGCAGCCCCCTCACCGGCTCCTACAATGAGCAGTTCTTC.

The chain is built from TRBV11-3 and TRBJ1-1; 8 bases are a match to TRBD1. Germline values: CDR1 SGHNT, CDR2 YENEEA. This CDR3 is built from 14 residues. V dropped 3 bases and J dropped 6; count of bases not matched to a gene: 6. The CDR3 nucleotides are TGTGCCAGCAGCTTCCTCCTACAGGGGGCTGAAGCTTTCTTT. As protein: CASSFLLQGAEAFF.

This clone turned up a few times. The CDR3 DNA is TGCGCCAGCAGCCAAGAGTCGGCGGGGGACTTCTACGAGCAGTACTTC. This sequence encodes CASSQESAGDFYEQYF. The J gene is TRBJ2-7, the V gene TRBV4-3; 7 nucleotides line up with TRBD2. The germline CDR1 and CDR2 sequences are LGHNA and YSLEER. The CDR3 runs to 16 residues. The V and J ends lost 0 bases and 3 bases, in that order; junction bases with no gene match: 8.

This chain uses TRBV5-4 with TRBJ2-7; TRBD1 aligns across 8 bases. This CDR3 spans 13 amino acids. From germline, CDR1 is SGHNT and CDR2 YYREEE (reference sequence). V was clipped by 2 bases and J by 5 bases; unmatched bases: 3. The CDR3 coding sequence is TGTGCCAGCAGCTTTGACAGGGGACACGAGCAGTACTTC. Protein product: CASSFDRGHEQYF.

This chain links TRBV7-3 with TRBJ2-1, with 8 bases matching TRBD2. Germline V lookup: CDR1 SGHTA, CDR2 FQGTGA. J gave up 1 base and V 4 bases, and 6 bases lay outside the gene matches. The CDR3 sequence is 16 residues long. The CDR3: CASSSRGGNSYNEQFF. As DNA, the CDR3 is TGTGCCAGCAGCTCTCGCGGGGGGAATTCCTACAATGAGCAGTTCTTC.

The chain combines TRBV5-1 with TRBJ1-1, with 9 bases aligning to TRBD1. The V segment lost 4 bases and the J segment 6 bases; nucleotides outside the gene matches: 13. This CDR3 has 16 amino acids. Germline loops: CDR1 SGHRS, CDR2 YFSETQ. The CDR3 reads CASSLRPGTGRAEAFF. For the CDR3, the DNA is TGCGCCAGCAGCCTCCGACCTGGGACAGGGAGGGCTGAAGCTTTCTTT.

Details on this clone: In the same sample, other DNA sequences code for this CDR3. The V and J genes are TRBV5-1 and TRBJ2-2; TRBD2 is a possible D gene (6 bases). This CDR3 contains 15 residues. Trimming pared 1 base from V and 1 base from J, leaving 8 bases between. CDR1 and CDR2 from the germline V gene are SGHRS and YFSETQ. The CDR3 region has the DNA TGCGCCAGCAGCTTGTTTAGCGGGAACACCGGGGAGCTGTTTTTT. Protein sequence: CASSLFSGNTGELFF.

Only one count was recorded for this clone. This sequence joins TRBV6-6 and TRBJ2-2; a possible D gene is TRBD1 (7 bases). CDR3 length: 14 amino acids. Trimming stripped 6 bases from V and 5 bases from J, with 13 bases between. Looked up from germline, CDR1 is MNHNY and CDR2 is SVGAGI (reference sequence). The CDR3 DNA is TGTGCCAGCAGAAAGGAGGGGGCAACCGGGGAGCTGTTTTTT. It translates to CASRKEGATGELFF.